This TCR beta chain was captured in a study of T cells in Graves' hyperthyroidism and ophthalmopathy. The CDR3 length is 14 residues. Germline loops: CDR1 SGDLS, CDR2 YYNGEE. The germline V and J ends were trimmed by 4 bases and 2 bases, with 13 bases remaining between them. The source material, RNA transcripts, was used to amplify TCR beta CDR3 regions. A first-round RT-PCR of the TCR CDR3 used the HTBI primer set. A single record per CDR3 protein comes from TCRdb applying MiXCR to the multiplex PCR reads. The sample yields 380,000 or so distinct CDR3 sequences, 14% seen once. The material sequenced was blood. The chain employs TRBV9 and TRBJ2-7, with D perhaps assigned TRBD1 or TRBD2 (5 bases each). The receptor's source is a woman between 25 and 40 years old with Graves' hyperthyroidism. CDR3 sequence (DNA): TGTGCCAGCAGCCCAAAGGGACCAACCTACGAGCAGTACTTC. Residues: CASSPKGPTYEQYF.